This TCR delta chain derives from a study of gamma-delta chains in newborns, infants, children. Overall study: Polyclonal expansion of innate γδ T cells after birth follows microbial exposure.

With respect to this clone: A read error may explain this, as a much larger clone is one base away. Additional DNA sequences in this sample encode the identical CDR3.

TCRdb ran CATT on the reads. The table includes 15,000 or so delta-chain clones, about 7% detected once. The germline V gene has CDR1 GEAIGNYY and CDR2 EKD. CDR3 length: 19 residues. The sample consisted of blood. The TCR sequence derives from a child who was a newborn, infant or young child, either healthy, febrile or measles-vaccinated (not recorded which). J is TRDJ2 and V is TRDV2, with 10 nucleotides matching TRDD3. The DNA for the CDR3 is TGTGCCTGTGACTCCCTGTACTGGGGGATGTCCGGTTTGACAGCACAACTCTTCTTC. Translated, it gives CACDSLYWGMSGLTAQLFF.